The rows below give T cell receptor beta chains drawn from one sample of a study of OX40 agonist ivuxolimab in advanced cancers. Data came from immunoSEQ multiplex PCR; TCRdb stores just in-frame clones and leaves some out. Among tens of thousands of clones listed, 75% to 85% were seen once. The sequenced sample was CD4+ or CD8+ T cells sorted from blood, obtained in a trial of the OX40 agonist ivuxolimab. The receptor source for this set is an adult with an advanced solid tumor such as melanoma, head and neck, liver or kidney cancer. Both conserved end residues are part of each CDR3. The D gene is left open where the match is weak. Some rows mark clone size as missing; the rest say once, few, many or name a class of expanded clone.

NA,TRBJ2-7,TRBV11-2,NA,TGTGCCAGCAGCTTATCGAGGGGTTTCCTCTACGAGCAGTACTTC,CASSLSRGFLYEQYF
NA,TRBJ2-1,TRBV2,NA,TGTGCCAGCAGCTCGGGAGTAAATGAGCAGTTCTTC,CASSSGVNEQFF
few,TRBJ2-5,TRBV7-6,NA,TGTGCCAGCAGCCTCAGTCCGGGCTCCGGGTCCACACCCCCGTACTTC,CASSLSPGSGSTPPYF
NA,TRBJ1-1,TRBV6-1,TRBD1,TGTGCCAGCAAGAGGGGGCCGGGTGTCACTGAAGCTTTCTTT,CASKRGPGVTEAFF
NA,TRBJ2-7,TRBV15,TRBD1,TGTGCCACCAGCAGAGATAGTAAGGGAAGACAGGGGTTCCACGAGCAGTACTTC,CATSRDSKGRQGFHEQYF
NA,TRBJ1-6,TRBV5-1,NA,TGCGCCAGCAGCTTGGTGTGGCAGGGTCTTTCACCCCTCCACTTT,CASSLVWQGLSPLHF
NA,TRBJ2-1,TRBV5-1,NA,TGCGCCAGCAGCTCCGTAGGTGATGAGCAGTTCTTC,CASSSVGDEQFF
NA,TRBJ2-7,TRBV30,NA,TGTGCCTGGAGGGAAGCGGGTCGGAGCTCCTACGAGCAGTACTTC,CAWREAGRSSYEQYF
NA,TRBJ2-1,TRBV7-2,NA,TGTGCCAGCAGCTTAGCGGCGTACAATGAGCAGTTCTTC,CASSLAAYNEQFF
few,TRBJ2-1,TRBV6-1,TRBD1,TGTGCCAGCAGTGAAAGGGACAGCTCCTACAATGAGCAGTTCTTC,CASSERDSSYNEQFF
NA,TRBJ1-4,TRBV19,TRBD1,TGTGCCAGTAGAAACGCCGGGACAGGCCTCGAAAAACTGTTTTTT,CASRNAGTGLEKLFF
NA,TRBJ2-1,TRBV30,NA,TGTGCCTGGAGTCGAACCCCAGAGCGGAACAATGAGCAGTTCTTC,CAWSRTPERNNEQFF
NA,TRBJ1-2,TRBV29-1,NA,TGCAGCGTTGAGAGGGGAGGCGGCTACACCTTC,CSVERGGGYTF
NA,TRBJ2-3,TRBV28,TRBD1,TGTGCCAGCAGTTCCCAGTGGACAGGGGGTCGTACAGATACGCAGTATTTT,CASSSQWTGGRTDTQYF
NA,TRBJ2-5,TRBV7-3,TRBD1,TGTGCCAGCAGCCAACAGGGGGTTACGGAGACCCAGTACTTC,CASSQQGVTETQYF
NA,TRBJ2-7,TRBV7-4,NA,TGTGCCAGCAGCCTCACGGCAGGGGCCGAGCAGTACTTC,CASSLTAGAEQYF